This TCR beta chain comes out of a study of cytomegalovirus exposure and HLA in healthy donors. PCR involved 60 Vbeta and 13 Jbeta primers. Only in-frame clones appear in the TCRdb table, and some are missing; sequencing was by immunoSEQ multiplex PCR. The sample yields roughly 100,000 clones, 76% seen once. The CDR3 has 15 amino acids. Germline V lookup: CDR1 MNHEY, CDR2 SVGAGI. V lost 0 bases and J 0 bases, leaving 6 bases between the germline ends. J is TRBJ1-3 and V is TRBV6-5; no clear D gene. The source is a man aged 40-50 years in good health and CMV-seropositive. Sequencing was carried out using PBMCs. The CDR3 region has the DNA TGTGCCAGCAGTTACTCGCAGGCCTCTGGAAACACCATATATTTT. Amino acid sequence: CASSYSQASGNTIYF.